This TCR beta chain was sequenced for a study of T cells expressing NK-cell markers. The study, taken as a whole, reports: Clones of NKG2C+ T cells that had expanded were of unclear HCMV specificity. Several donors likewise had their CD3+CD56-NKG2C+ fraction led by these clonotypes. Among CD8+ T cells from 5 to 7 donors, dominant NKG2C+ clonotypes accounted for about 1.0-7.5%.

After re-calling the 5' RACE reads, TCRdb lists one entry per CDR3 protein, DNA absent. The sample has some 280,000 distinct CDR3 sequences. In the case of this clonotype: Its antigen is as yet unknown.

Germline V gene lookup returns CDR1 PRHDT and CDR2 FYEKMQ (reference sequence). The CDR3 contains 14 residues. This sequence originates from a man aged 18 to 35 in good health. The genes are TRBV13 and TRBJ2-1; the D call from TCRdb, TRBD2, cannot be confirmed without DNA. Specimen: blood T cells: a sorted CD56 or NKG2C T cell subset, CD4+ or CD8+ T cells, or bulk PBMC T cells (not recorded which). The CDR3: CASSLLGTYNEQFF.